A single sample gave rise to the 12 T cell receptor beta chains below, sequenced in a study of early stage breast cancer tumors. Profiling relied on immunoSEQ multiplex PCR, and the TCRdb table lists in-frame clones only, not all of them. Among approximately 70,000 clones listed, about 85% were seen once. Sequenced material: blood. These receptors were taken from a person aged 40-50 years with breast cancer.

As DNA, the CDR3 is TGTGCCAGCAGATCAGTCTCCTACGAGCAGTACTTC. Protein product: CASRSVSYEQYF. The chain carries TRBV28 and TRBJ2-7; no clear D gene. The CDR3 covers 12 residues. Per the germline V gene, CDR1 is MDHEN and CDR2 is SYDVKM. V shed 6 bases and J shed 0 bases, with 6 bases lying between them. Combining the CDR3 with reference TRBV28 and TRBJ2-7 gives the whole variable domain DVKVTQSSRYLVKRTGEKVFLECVQDMDHENMFWYRQDPGLGLRLIYFSYDVKMKEKGDIPEGYSVSREKKERFSLILESASTNQTSMYLCASRSVSYEQYFGPGTRLTVT.

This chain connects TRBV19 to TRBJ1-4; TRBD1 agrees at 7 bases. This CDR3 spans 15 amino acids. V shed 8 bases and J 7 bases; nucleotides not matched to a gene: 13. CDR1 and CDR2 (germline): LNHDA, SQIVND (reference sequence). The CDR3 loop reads CASCDRATLGEKLFF. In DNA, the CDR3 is TGTGCCAGTTGCGACAGGGCGACTCTAGGTGAAAAACTGTTTTTT.

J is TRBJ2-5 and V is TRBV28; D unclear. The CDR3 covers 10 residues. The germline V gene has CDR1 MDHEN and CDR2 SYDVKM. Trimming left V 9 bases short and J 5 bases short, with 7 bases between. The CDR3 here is CASGRETQYF. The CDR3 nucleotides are TGTGCCAGTGGCAGGGAGACCCAGTACTTC. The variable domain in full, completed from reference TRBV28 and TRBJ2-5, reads DVKVTQSSRYLVKRTGEKVFLECVQDMDHENMFWYRQDPGLGLRLIYFSYDVKMKEKGDIPEGYSVSREKKERFSLILESASTNQTSMYLCASGRETQYFGPGTRLLVL.

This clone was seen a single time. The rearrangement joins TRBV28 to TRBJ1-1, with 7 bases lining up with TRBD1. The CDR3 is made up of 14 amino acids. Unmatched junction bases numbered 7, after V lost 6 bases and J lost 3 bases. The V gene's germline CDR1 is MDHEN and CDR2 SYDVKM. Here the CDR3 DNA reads TGTGCCAGCAGAGAAGGGGGCAGTTACACTGAAGCTTTCTTT. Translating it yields CASREGGSYTEAFF.

The CDR3 region has the DNA TGTGCCAGCAGTAGGGACGTACAGGGGGCGCGAACCGGGGAGCTGTTTTTT. This sequence encodes CASSRDVQGARTGELFF. The chain joins TRBV6-4 to TRBJ2-2; TRBD1 matches 9 bases. This CDR3 spans 17 amino acids. CDR1 and CDR2 (germline): MRHNA, SNTAGT. V lost 5 bases, J lost 5 bases, and 12 bases stayed unmatched.

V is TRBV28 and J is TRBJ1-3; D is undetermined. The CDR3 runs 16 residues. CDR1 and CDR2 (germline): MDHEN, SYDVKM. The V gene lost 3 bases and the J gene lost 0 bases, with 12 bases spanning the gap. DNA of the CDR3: TGTGCCAGCAGTTTTGGGTACAGTTCCTCTGGAAACACCATATATTTT. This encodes CASSFGYSSSGNTIYF.

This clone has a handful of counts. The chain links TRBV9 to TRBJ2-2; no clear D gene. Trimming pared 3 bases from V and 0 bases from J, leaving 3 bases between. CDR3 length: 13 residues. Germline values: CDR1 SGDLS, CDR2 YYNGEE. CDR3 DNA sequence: TGTGCCAGCAGCGACTCGAACACCGGGGAGCTGTTTTTT. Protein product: CASSDSNTGELFF.

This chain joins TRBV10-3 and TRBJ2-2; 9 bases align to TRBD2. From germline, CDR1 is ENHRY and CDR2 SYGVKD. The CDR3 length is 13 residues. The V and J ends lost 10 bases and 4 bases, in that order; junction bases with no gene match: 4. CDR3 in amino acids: CASRLAATGELFF. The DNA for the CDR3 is TGTGCCAGCAGACTAGCGGCCACCGGGGAGCTGTTTTTT.

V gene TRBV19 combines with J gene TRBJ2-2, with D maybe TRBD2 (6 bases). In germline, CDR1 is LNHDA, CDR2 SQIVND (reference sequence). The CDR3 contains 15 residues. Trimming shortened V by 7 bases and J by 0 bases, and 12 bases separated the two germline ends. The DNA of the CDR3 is TGTGCCAGTAAGGAGGGCTCCGCGAACACCGGGGAGCTGTTTTTT. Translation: CASKEGSANTGELFF.

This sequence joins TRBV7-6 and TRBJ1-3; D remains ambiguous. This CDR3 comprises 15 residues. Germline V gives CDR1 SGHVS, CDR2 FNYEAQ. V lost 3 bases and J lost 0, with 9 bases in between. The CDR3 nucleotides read TGTGCCAGCAGCTTGGGCGTGAGCTCTGGAAACACCATATATTTT. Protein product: CASSLGVSSGNTIYF.

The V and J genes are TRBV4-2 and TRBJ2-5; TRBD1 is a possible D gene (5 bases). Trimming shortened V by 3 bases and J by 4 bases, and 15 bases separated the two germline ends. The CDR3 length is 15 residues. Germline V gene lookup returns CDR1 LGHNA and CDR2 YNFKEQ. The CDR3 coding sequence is TGTGCCAGCAGCCAGCAGCAGGGTTATAGAGAGACCCAGTACTTC. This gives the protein CASSQQQGYRETQYF.

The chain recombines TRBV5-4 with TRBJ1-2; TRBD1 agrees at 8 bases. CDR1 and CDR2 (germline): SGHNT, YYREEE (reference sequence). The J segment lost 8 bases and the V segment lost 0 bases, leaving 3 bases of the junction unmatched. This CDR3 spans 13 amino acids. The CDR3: CASSLGQGTGYTF. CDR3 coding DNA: TGTGCCAGCAGCTTGGGACAGGGGACAGGCTACACCTTC.